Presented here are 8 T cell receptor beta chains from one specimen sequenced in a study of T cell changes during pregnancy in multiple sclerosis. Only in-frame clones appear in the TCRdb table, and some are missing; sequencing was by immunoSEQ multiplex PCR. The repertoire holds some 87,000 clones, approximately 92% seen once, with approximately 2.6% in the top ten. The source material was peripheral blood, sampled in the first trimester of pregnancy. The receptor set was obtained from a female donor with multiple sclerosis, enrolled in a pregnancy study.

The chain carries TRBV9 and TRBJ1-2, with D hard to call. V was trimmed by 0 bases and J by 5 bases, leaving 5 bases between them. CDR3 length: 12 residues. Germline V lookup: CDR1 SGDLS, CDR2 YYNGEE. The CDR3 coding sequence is TGTGCCAGCAGCGTAGGCGGTTATGGCTACACCTTC. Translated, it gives CASSVGGYGYTF.

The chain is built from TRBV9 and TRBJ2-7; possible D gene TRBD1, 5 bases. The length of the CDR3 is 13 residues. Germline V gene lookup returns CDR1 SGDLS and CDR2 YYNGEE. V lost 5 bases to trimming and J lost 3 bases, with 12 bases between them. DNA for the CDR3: TGTGCCAGCAGTACCTCGGACAACTACGAGCAGTACTTC. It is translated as CASSTSDNYEQYF. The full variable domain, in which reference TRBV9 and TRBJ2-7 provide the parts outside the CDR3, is DSGVTQTPKHLITATGQRVTLRCSPRSGDLSVYWYQQSLDQGLQFLIQYYNGEERAKGNILERFSAQQFPDLHSELNLSSLELGDSALYFCASSTSDNYEQYFGPGTRLTVT.

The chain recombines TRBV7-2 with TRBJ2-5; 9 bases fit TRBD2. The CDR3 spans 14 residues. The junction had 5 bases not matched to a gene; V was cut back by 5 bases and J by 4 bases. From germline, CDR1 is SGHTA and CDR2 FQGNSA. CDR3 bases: TGTGCCAGCAGCATTAGCGGGAGAGCAGAGACCCAGTACTTC. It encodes CASSISGRAETQYF.

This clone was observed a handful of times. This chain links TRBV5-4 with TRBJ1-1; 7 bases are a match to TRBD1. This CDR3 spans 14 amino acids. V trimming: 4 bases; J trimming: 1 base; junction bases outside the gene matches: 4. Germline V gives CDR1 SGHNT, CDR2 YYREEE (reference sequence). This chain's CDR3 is CASSEQGRNTEAFF. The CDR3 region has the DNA TGTGCCAGCAGCGAACAGGGGAGGAACACTGAAGCTTTCTTT.

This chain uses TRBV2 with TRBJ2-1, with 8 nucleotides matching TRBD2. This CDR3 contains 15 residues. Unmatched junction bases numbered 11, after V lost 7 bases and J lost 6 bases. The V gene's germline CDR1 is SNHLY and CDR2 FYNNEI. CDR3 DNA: TGTGCCAGCACCCTTGATTCGGGAGGGCCCAATGAGCAGTTCTTC. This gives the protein CASTLDSGGPNEQFF.

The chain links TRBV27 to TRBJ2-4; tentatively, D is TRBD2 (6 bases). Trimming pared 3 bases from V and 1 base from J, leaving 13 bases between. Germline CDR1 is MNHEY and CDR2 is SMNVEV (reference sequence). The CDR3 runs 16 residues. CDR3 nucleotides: TGTGCCAGCAGTTTCTACCCCCGGGGGGCCAAAAACATTCAGTACTTC. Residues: CASSFYPRGAKNIQYF.

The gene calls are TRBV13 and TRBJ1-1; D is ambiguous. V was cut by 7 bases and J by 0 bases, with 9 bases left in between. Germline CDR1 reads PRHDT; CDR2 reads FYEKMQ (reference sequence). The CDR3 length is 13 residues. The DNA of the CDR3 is TGTGCCAGCAACGGCGGCATGAACACTGAAGCTTTCTTT. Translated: CASNGGMNTEAFF.

The DNA for the CDR3 is TGTGCCAGCAGTTTGGGACTAGCGGGAGGGCCCGGGCAGTTCTTC. Translation gives CASSLGLAGGPGQFF. The chain is built from TRBV27 and TRBJ2-1, with 16 bases aligning to TRBD2. The CDR3 totals 15 residues. CDR1 is MNHEY and CDR2 is SMNVEV in the germline V gene (reference sequence). J was trimmed by 12 bases and V by 3 bases; bases with no gene match: 5.